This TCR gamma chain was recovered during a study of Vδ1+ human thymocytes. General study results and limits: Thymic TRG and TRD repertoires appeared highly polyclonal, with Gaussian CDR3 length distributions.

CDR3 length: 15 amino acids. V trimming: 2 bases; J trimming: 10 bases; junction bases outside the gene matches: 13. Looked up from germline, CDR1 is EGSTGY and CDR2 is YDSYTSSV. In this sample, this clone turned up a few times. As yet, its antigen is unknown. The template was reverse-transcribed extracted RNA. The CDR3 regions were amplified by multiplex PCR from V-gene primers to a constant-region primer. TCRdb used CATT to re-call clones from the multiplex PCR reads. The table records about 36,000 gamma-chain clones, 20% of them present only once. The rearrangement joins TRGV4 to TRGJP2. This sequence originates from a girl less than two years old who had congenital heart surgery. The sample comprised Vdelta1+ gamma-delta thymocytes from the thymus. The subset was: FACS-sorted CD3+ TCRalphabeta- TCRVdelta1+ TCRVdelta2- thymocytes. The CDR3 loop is CATWDEWVGSWIKTF. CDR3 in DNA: TGTGCCACCTGGGATGAATGGGTTGGAAGTTGGATCAAGACGTTT.